A single sample gave rise to the 30 T cell receptor beta chains below, sequenced in a study of blood T cell repertoires in COVID-19. Produced via immunoSEQ multiplex PCR; TCRdb's table is partial and in-frame only. The table shows some 160,000 clones, with over 75% occurring only once. The sample consisted of peripheral blood. Receptors were obtained from a woman aged 55-69 years with active COVID-19.

This chain uses TRBV7-3 with TRBJ1-1; D is unclear. CDR1 and CDR2 from the germline V gene are SGHTA and FQGTGA. With 1 base removed from V and 1 base from J, the gap between germline ends came to 4 bases. CDR3 length: 13 amino acids. CDR3 in DNA: TGTGCCAGCAGCTTAAACGGGAACACTGAAGCTTTCTTT. It yields the protein CASSLNGNTEAFF.

This chain connects TRBV18 to TRBJ1-1; 8 positions agree with TRBD1. The germline CDR1 and CDR2 sequences are KGHSH and LQKENI. The CDR3 runs 15 residues. V shed 3 bases, J shed 1 base, and the junction held 4 bases outside the gene matches. Here the CDR3 DNA reads TGTGCCAGCTCACCCGCCGGGACAGGGAACACTGAAGCTTTCTTT. Translated: CASSPAGTGNTEAFF.

The genes are TRBV28 and TRBJ1-5; TRBD1 matches 7 bases. CDR1 is MDHEN, CDR2 SYDVKM, per germline. The CDR3 has 15 amino acids. V trimming: 6 bases; J trimming: 1 base; junction bases outside the gene matches: 6. Written as DNA, the CDR3 is TGTGCCAGCAGATCACAGGGGACAAGCAATCAGCCCCAGCATTTT. Protein sequence: CASRSQGTSNQPQHF.

V gene TRBV7-9 combines with J gene TRBJ2-3; D is perhaps TRBD2 (6 bases). The CDR3 spans 14 residues. The V end lost 3 bases, the J end lost 6 bases, and 13 bases lay between the germline ends. Per the germline V gene, CDR1 is SEHNR and CDR2 is FQNEAQ (reference sequence). The CDR3: CASSLTGSGDTQYF. The DNA of the CDR3 is TGTGCCAGCAGCTTGACCGGGAGTGGGGATACGCAGTATTTT. Variable domain in full (rest from reference TRBV7-9 and TRBJ2-3): DTGVSQNPRHKITKRGQNVTFRCDPISEHNRLYWYRQTLGQGPEFLTYFQNEAQLEKSRLLSDRFSAERPKGSFSTLEIQRTEQGDSAMYLCASSLTGSGDTQYFGPGTRLTVL.

The rearrangement uses TRBV19 and TRBJ1-2; TRBD1 is a possible D gene (6 bases). The ends were cut back, 5 bases at V and 1 base at J, with 8 bases in the middle. The CDR3 has 13 amino acids. Germline CDR1 and CDR2: LNHDA and SQIVND (reference sequence). The CDR3 protein is CASSRTVNYGYTF. The CDR3 DNA follows: TGTGCCAGTAGTCGGACAGTTAACTATGGCTACACCTTC. Drawing the rest from reference TRBV19 and TRBJ1-2, the complete variable domain is DGGITQSPKYLFRKEGQNVTLSCEQNLNHDAMYWYRQDPGQGLRLIYYSQIVNDFQKGDIAEGYSVSREKKESFPLTVTSAQKNPTAFYLCASSRTVNYGYTFGSGTRLTVV.

The gene calls are TRBV5-1 and TRBJ2-7, with 11 bases matching TRBD2. The trim removed 4 bases at V and 3 bases at J, leaving 3 bases unmatched. The CDR3 consists of 14 residues. The germline CDR1 and CDR2 sequences are SGHRS and YFSETQ. The CDR3, as DNA: TGCGCCAGCAGCACCGGGACTAGCGGCTACGAGCAGTACTTC. Its translation: CASSTGTSGYEQYF. The full variable domain, in which reference TRBV5-1 and TRBJ2-7 provide the parts outside the CDR3, is KAGVTQTPRYLIKTRGQQVTLSCSPISGHRSVSWYQQTPGQGLQFLFEYFSETQRNKGNFPGRFSGRQFSNSRSEMNVSTLELGDSALYLCASSTGTSGYEQYFGPGTRLTVT.

The CDR3, as DNA: TGTGCCAGCTTCTCTGGACTGCTGAACACTGAAGCTTTCTTT. Translation: CASFSGLLNTEAFF. This chain links TRBV2 with TRBJ1-1; the D is unclear. In germline, CDR1 is SNHLY, CDR2 FYNNEI. The V end was cut by 8 bases, the J end by 0 bases, with 13 bases between. CDR3 size: 14 residues.

The V and J genes are TRBV9 and TRBJ1-6; weak D call: TRBD1 (6 bases). Germline CDR1 reads SGDLS; CDR2 reads YYNGEE. The length of the CDR3 is 15 residues. V lost 0 bases and J lost 10, with 14 bases in between. The CDR3, as DNA: TGTGCCAGCAGCGTAGATTTGGGGGCCCGGTCACCCCTCCACTTT. Protein product: CASSVDLGARSPLHF.

This chain links TRBV11-2 with TRBJ2-7, with D tentatively TRBD1 (6 bases). The V end was cut by 0 bases, the J end by 6 bases, with 18 bases between. This CDR3 spans 16 amino acids. The germline V gene has CDR1 SGHAT and CDR2 FQNNGV. The CDR3 bases are TGTGCCAGCAGCTTAGAAGGCGGCAGGGGAGTCTCCGAGCAGTACTTC. As protein: CASSLEGGRGVSEQYF.

The gene calls are TRBV6-1 and TRBJ2-7, with D perhaps matching TRBD2 (6 bases). The ends were cut back, 0 bases at V and 0 bases at J, with 12 bases in the middle. Germline CDR1 reads MNHNS; CDR2 reads SASEGT. This CDR3 contains 16 residues. Here the CDR3 DNA reads TGTGCCAGCAGTGAAGCGGGGGAGGTCGCCTCCTACGAGCAGTACTTC. It translates to CASSEAGEVASYEQYF.

The chain is built from TRBV19 and TRBJ1-1; the match to TRBD1 covers 8 bases. Germline CDR1 reads LNHDA; CDR2 reads SQIVND (reference sequence). CDR3 length equals 15 residues. The junction had 8 bases not matched to a gene; V was cut back by 3 bases and J by 5 bases. The CDR3 spells CASSIGVRGLTEAFF. The CDR3 DNA sequence: TGTGCCAGTAGTATTGGGGTCAGGGGGCTTACTGAAGCTTTCTTT.

This sequence joins TRBV7-9 and TRBJ2-1, with D perhaps matching TRBD2 (5 bases). CDR1 and CDR2 from the germline V gene are SEHNR and FQNEAQ (reference sequence). The CDR3 sequence is 16 residues long. Trimming took off 5 bases at V and 0 bases at J, with 14 bases between the two ends. CDR3 protein: CASSRFRGSSYNEQFF. CDR3 nucleotide sequence: TGTGCCAGCAGCCGTTTTAGAGGGAGCTCCTACAATGAGCAGTTCTTC.

V is TRBV19 and J is TRBJ2-7; TRBD1 agrees at 7 bases. V lost 2 bases, J lost 2 bases, and 6 bases stayed unmatched. This CDR3 has 15 residues. Germline V gene data show CDR1 as LNHDA and CDR2 as SQIVND (reference sequence). The CDR3 sequence is CASSIYGTATYEQYF. CDR3 DNA sequence: TGTGCCAGTAGTATATACGGGACAGCCACCTACGAGCAGTACTTC.

In this sample, this clone turned up once. J is TRBJ1-1 and V is TRBV14; D call uncertain. Per germline, CDR1 SGHDN and CDR2 FVKESK. V gave up 0 bases and J gave up 8 bases, with 10 bases separating them. The length of the CDR3 is 13 residues. The CDR3 DNA is TGTGCCAGCAGCCAAGAAAACAGCTGGGAAGCTTTCTTT. Its protein is CASSQENSWEAFF.

The V gene is TRBV11-2, the J gene TRBJ1-5; D perhaps matches TRBD1 (5 bases). V lost 5 bases to trimming and J lost 4 bases, with 18 bases between them. CDR3 size: 16 residues. In germline, CDR1 is SGHAT, CDR2 FQNNGV. The CDR3 nucleotides read TGTGCCAGCAGCCCTCTCTCAGGGATCGGTAATCAGCCCCAGCATTTT. This translates into CASSPLSGIGNQPQHF.

This rearrangement joins TRBV2 to TRBJ1-5, with TRBD1 matching 10 bases. The CDR3 runs 14 residues. V lost 7 bases to trimming and J lost 5 bases; unmatched junction nucleotides: 5. Germline CDR1 SNHLY, CDR2 FYNNEI. CDR3 sequence: CASTPGQGYQPQHF. The CDR3 DNA reads as TGTGCCAGCACCCCGGGACAGGGGTATCAGCCCCAGCATTTT.

The chain is built from TRBV3-1 (or the pseudogene TRBV3-2) and TRBJ2-2, with D perhaps matching TRBD1 (6 bases). The germline V gene encodes CDR1 LGHDT and CDR2 YNNKEL (reference sequence). V was shortened by 1 base and J by 6 bases, with 6 bases between the two germline ends. The CDR3 is 13 residues long. The CDR3 DNA reads as TGTGCCAGCAGCCAAGCAGGGGCCGGGGAGCTGTTTTTT. It yields the protein CASSQAGAGELFF.

A single count supports this clone. The V gene is TRBV15, the J gene TRBJ1-1, with no clear D. V dropped 1 base and J dropped 3 bases, with 12 bases sitting between them. The germline CDR1 and CDR2 sequences are LNHNV and YYDKDF (reference sequence). CDR3 size: 15 residues. CDR3 in amino acids: CATSRVRESYTEAFF. CDR3 coding DNA: TGTGCCACCAGCAGAGTACGGGAATCCTACACTGAAGCTTTCTTT.

The gene calls are TRBV3-1 (or the pseudogene TRBV3-2) and TRBJ2-5, with a tentative D call TRBD2 (6 bases). This CDR3 has 16 amino acids. Germline V gene lookup returns CDR1 LGHDT and CDR2 YNNKEL (reference sequence). Trimming pared 2 bases from V and 2 bases from J, leaving 15 bases between. The CDR3: CASSQRQAGRQETQYF. In nucleotides, the CDR3 is TGTGCCAGCAGCCAAAGGCAGGCAGGGAGGCAAGAGACCCAGTACTTC.

The chain uses TRBV6-2 or TRBV6-3 and TRBJ1-2; the D is unclear. The CDR3 is 14 residues long. The V end was cut by 2 bases, the J end by 4 bases, with 11 bases between. CDR1 is MNHEY, CDR2 SVGEGT, per germline. The CDR3 region has the DNA TGTGCCAGCAGTTACACTTTGGGAGCCTATGGCTACACCTTC. Translating it yields CASSYTLGAYGYTF.

The rearrangement uses TRBV5-5 and TRBJ2-3; D is perhaps TRBD2 (6 bases). The CDR3 is made up of 12 amino acids. Looked up from germline, CDR1 is SGHKS and CDR2 is YYEKEE (reference sequence). Trimming took 4 bases from V and 6 from J, leaving 9 bases between them. This chain's CDR3 is CASSHRGDTQYF. In nucleotides, the CDR3 is TGTGCCAGCAGCCACCGGGGGGATACGCAGTATTTT.

The CDR3, as DNA: TGCGCCAGCAGCCAAGATACCTTGAGCTCCTATAATTCACCCCTCCACTTT. Its protein product is CASSQDTLSSYNSPLHF. The rearrangement links TRBV4-3 to TRBJ1-6; D is ambiguous. CDR1 is LGHNA and CDR2 is YSLEER in the germline V gene. Trimming took 0 bases from V and 0 from J, leaving 9 bases between them. This CDR3 contains 17 residues.

This clone was seen a single time. The V and J genes are TRBV3-1 (or the pseudogene TRBV3-2) and TRBJ2-2, with D unclear. V lost 2 bases and J lost 6, with 10 bases in between. This CDR3 is built from 14 residues. CDR1 and CDR2 (germline): LGHDT, YNNKEL (reference sequence). CDR3: CASSQRLRSGELFF. CDR3 DNA: TGTGCCAGCAGCCAACGGTTGAGGTCCGGGGAGCTGTTTTTT.

The chain has TRBV19 and TRBJ2-2, with D perhaps TRBD1 (6 bases). The CDR3 extends over 15 amino acids. V lost 3 bases and J 5 bases, leaving 13 bases between the germline ends. In germline, CDR1 is LNHDA, CDR2 SQIVND (reference sequence). CDR3 protein: CASSISPTGTGELFF. For the CDR3, the DNA is TGTGCCAGTAGTATTTCCCCGACAGGAACCGGGGAGCTGTTTTTT.

The V call is TRBV19, the J call TRBJ1-1; a possible D gene is TRBD1 (5 bases). The germline V gene has CDR1 LNHDA and CDR2 SQIVND (reference sequence). This CDR3 region has 14 residues. Between the trimmed V and J ends, which lost 7 bases and 1 base, there was a span of 13 bases. CDR3 protein: CASKPQGANTEAFF. As DNA, the CDR3 is TGTGCCAGTAAACCCCAGGGTGCGAACACTGAAGCTTTCTTT.

The chain carries TRBV10-2 and TRBJ1-6, with 7 bases lining up with TRBD1. Germline CDR1 is WSHSY and CDR2 is SAAADI. The V segment lost 8 bases and the J segment 8 bases; nucleotides outside the gene matches: 12. The length of the CDR3 is 15 residues. The CDR3 region is CASSRTGRSDSPLHF. CDR3 coding DNA: TGCGCCAGCTCAAGGACAGGCAGATCAGATTCACCCCTCCACTTT.

This chain links TRBV9 with TRBJ2-1; tentative D call: TRBD2 (7 bases). The CDR3 length is 18 residues. Trimming pared 0 bases from V and 5 bases from J, leaving 21 bases between. Germline loops: CDR1 SGDLS, CDR2 YYNGEE. The chain's CDR3 is CASSVATETRGGHNEQFF. The CDR3 DNA sequence: TGTGCCAGCAGCGTAGCTACTGAGACTAGGGGGGGCCACAATGAGCAGTTCTTC.

This chain links TRBV7-3 with TRBJ2-1, with TRBD2 matching over 7 bases. Losses at the gene ends were 5 bases for V and 5 bases for J; bases not matched to a gene: 9. The CDR3 is 15 residues long. Germline loops: CDR1 SGHTA, CDR2 FQGTGA. In DNA form, the CDR3 reads TGTGCCAGCAGCCCTATGGGACTACTAAACAATGAGCAGTTCTTC. Translated: CASSPMGLLNNEQFF.

V and J are TRBV28 and TRBJ2-7; a possible D gene is TRBD2 (5 bases). With 6 bases removed from V and 1 base from J, the gap between germline ends came to 13 bases. In germline, CDR1 is MDHEN, CDR2 SYDVKM. CDR3 size: 14 residues. CDR3 sequence reads: CASRATGVSYEQYF. The CDR3, as DNA: TGTGCCAGCAGAGCCACCGGGGTATCCTACGAGCAGTACTTC.

The chain carries TRBV5-8 and TRBJ2-7, with 9 bases lining up with TRBD1. J was trimmed by 5 bases and V by 2 bases; bases with no gene match: 5. The CDR3 totals 14 residues. Germline loops: CDR1 SGHTS, CDR2 YDEGEE. Written as DNA, the CDR3 is TGTGCCAGCAGCTTATTACAGGGGGCGAACGAGCAGTACTTC. Amino acids: CASSLLQGANEQYF.